This entry lists 32 T cell receptor beta chains sequenced from one sample in a study of OX40 agonist ivuxolimab in advanced cancers. Profiled with immunoSEQ multiplex PCR; TCRdb holds only in-frame clones, not every one. The sample shows roughly 92,000 clones, nearly 90% of them seen only once. The sequenced sample was CD4+ or CD8+ T cells sorted from blood, obtained in a trial of the OX40 agonist ivuxolimab. The receptors originated from an adult with an advanced solid tumor such as melanoma, head and neck, liver or kidney cancer.

The rearrangement joins TRBV5-1 to TRBJ2-7; 10 positions match TRBD2. Trimming took 0 bases from V and 6 from J; bases not matched to a gene: 6. The CDR3 sequence is 15 residues long. Germline-derived CDR1 and CDR2 are SGHRS and YFSETQ. The CDR3 is CASSLDLAGESEQYF. The DNA for the CDR3 is TGCGCCAGCAGCTTGGACCTAGCGGGAGAGTCCGAGCAGTACTTC.

V is TRBV28 and J is TRBJ1-2, with D unresolved. V shed 3 bases and J shed 0 bases, with 8 bases lying between them. Germline V gene data show CDR1 as MDHEN and CDR2 as SYDVKM. This CDR3 has 14 amino acids. The CDR3 DNA reads TGTGCCAGCAGTTTTAGTTCGGCTAACTATGGCTACACCTTC. Amino acid sequence: CASSFSSANYGYTF.

The chain is built from TRBV28 and TRBJ1-5; possibly TRBD1 for D (5 bases). The CDR3 length is 13 residues. V lost 5 bases, J lost 11 bases, and 16 bases lay in between. CDR1 and CDR2 (germline): MDHEN, SYDVKM. The CDR3 nucleotides read TGTGCCAGCAGTCCCGGGGGGGACTTCTCCCAGCATTTT. Translated: CASSPGGDFSQHF.

This chain uses TRBV14 with TRBJ2-5; 8 nucleotides agree with TRBD1. V gave up 2 bases and J gave up 3 bases; unmatched junction bases: 14. Germline V CDR1 and CDR2: SGHDN, FVKESK. The CDR3 runs 18 residues. CDR3 DNA: TGTGCCAGCAGCCAATCCCCCGTGGTGAGGACAGGGAAAGAGACCCAGTACTTC. Protein product: CASSQSPVVRTGKETQYF.

V gene TRBV5-1 combines with J gene TRBJ1-4; D remains unclear. Per the germline V gene, CDR1 is SGHRS and CDR2 is YFSETQ. Trimming stripped 0 bases from V and 3 bases from J, with 6 bases between. The CDR3 extends over 14 amino acids. The CDR3 protein is CASSLEASNEKLFF. In DNA, the CDR3 is TGCGCCAGCAGCTTGGAGGCTTCTAATGAAAAACTGTTTTTT.

CDR3 DNA: TGCGCCAGCAGTGAGTCGTGGGGGATAAGCACAGATACGCAGTATTTT. Its translation is CASSESWGISTDTQYF. J is TRBJ2-3 and V is TRBV10-1; perhaps D is TRBD1 or TRBD2 (5 bases each). V was cut by 0 bases and J by 0 bases, with 10 bases left in between. The CDR3 has 16 residues. CDR1 and CDR2 (germline): WNHNN, SYGVQD (reference sequence).

The genes are TRBV6-5 and TRBJ1-1; possibly TRBD1 for D (5 bases). This CDR3 spans 14 amino acids. CDR1 and CDR2 from the germline V gene are MNHEY and SVGAGI. V lost 8 bases and J 1 base, leaving 14 bases between the germline ends. The CDR3 bases are TGTGCCAGCCTCCAGGGCTATGGGAACACTGAAGCTTTCTTT. Its translation: CASLQGYGNTEAFF.

The J gene is TRBJ2-5, the V gene TRBV27; no firm D call. The V end was cut by 6 bases, the J end by 5 bases, with 22 bases between. The CDR3 consists of 16 residues. Germline V gene lookup returns CDR1 MNHEY and CDR2 SMNVEV (reference sequence). The CDR3 protein is CASSRSPRRWWETQYF. As DNA, the CDR3 is TGTGCCAGCAGCCGATCTCCCCGCCGGTGGTGGGAGACCCAGTACTTC.

This clone was seen only once. The V gene is TRBV15, the J gene TRBJ2-7; 8 bases agree with TRBD1. Germline-derived CDR1 and CDR2 are LNHNV and YYDKDF (reference sequence). Germline trimming cut 1 base from V and 5 bases from J; bases unmatched to any gene: 4. CDR3 length: 14 residues. The CDR3 nucleotides are TGTGCCACCAGCAGAGGACAGGGGCTGGACGAGCAGTACTTC. It is translated as CATSRGQGLDEQYF.

This clone was picked up one time. The chain combines TRBV5-4 with TRBJ1-2; D is perhaps TRBD1 (5 bases). Between the trimmed V and J ends, which lost 0 bases and 5 bases, there was a span of 11 bases. This CDR3 region has 14 residues. Per the germline V gene, CDR1 is SGHNT and CDR2 is YYREEE (reference sequence). The CDR3 loop is CASSLAGIGYGYTF. In DNA form, the CDR3 reads TGTGCCAGCAGCTTGGCAGGGATCGGATATGGCTACACCTTC. The entire variable domain, with the rest obtained from reference TRBV5-4 and TRBJ1-2, is as follows: ETGVTQSPTHLIKTRGQQVTLRCSSQSGHNTVSWYQQALGQGPQFIFQYYREEENGRGNFPPRFSGLQFPNYSSELNVNALELDDSALYLCASSLAGIGYGYTFGSGTRLTVV.

This sequence joins TRBV19 and TRBJ2-1; TRBD1 matches 9 bases. The CDR3 is 15 amino acids. V was pared by 1 base and J by 2 bases, with 0 bases of the junction left unmatched. Germline V gene sequence: CDR1 LNHDA, CDR2 SQIVND (reference sequence). The CDR3 DNA reads as TGTGCCAGTAGTATAGGGACAGGGGCCTACAATGAGCAGTTCTTC. The encoded protein is CASSIGTGAYNEQFF.

The rearrangement joins TRBV6-1 to TRBJ2-7; tentatively, D is TRBD1 (5 bases). The CDR3 runs 13 residues. V was shortened by 4 bases and J by 2 bases, with 9 bases between the two germline ends. Germline loops: CDR1 MNHNS, CDR2 SASEGT. CDR3: CASSAGQTYEQYF. For the CDR3, the DNA is TGTGCCAGCAGTGCTGGACAAACCTACGAGCAGTACTTC.

The CDR3 here is CASSLARESAKNIQYF. CDR3 bases: TGTGCCAGCAGTCTCGCGAGAGAGTCGGCCAAAAACATTCAGTACTTC. The chain carries TRBV28 and TRBJ2-4, with unresolved D. Trimming shortened V by 5 bases and J by 1 base, and 15 bases separated the two germline ends. The CDR3 has 16 amino acids. Germline V lookup: CDR1 MDHEN, CDR2 SYDVKM.

This chain joins TRBV27 and TRBJ1-6; 7 bases map to TRBD1. This CDR3 has 14 residues. Per the germline V gene, CDR1 is MNHEY and CDR2 is SMNVEV (reference sequence). With 6 bases clipped from V and 7 bases from J, the junction kept 6 bases outside the gene matches. CDR3 bases: TGTGCCAGCAGATTGACAGGGAGGAATTCACCCCTCCACTTT. It specifies CASRLTGRNSPLHF.

The rearrangement joins TRBV5-1 to TRBJ2-7; D is unclear. Per the germline V gene, CDR1 is SGHRS and CDR2 is YFSETQ. Trimming cost V 5 bases and J 3 bases, with 12 bases left between them. This CDR3 has 13 residues. The CDR3 here is CASRNGRVYEQYF. The CDR3 DNA reads as TGCGCCAGCAGGAACGGCAGAGTCTACGAGCAGTACTTC. The whole variable domain, filled in from reference TRBV5-1 and TRBJ2-7, reads KAGVTQTPRYLIKTRGQQVTLSCSPISGHRSVSWYQQTPGQGLQFLFEYFSETQRNKGNFPGRFSGRQFSNSRSEMNVSTLELGDSALYLCASRNGRVYEQYFGPGTRLTVT.

This chain links TRBV21-1 with TRBJ2-7; the table names TRBD1, a call not compared with the DNA. TRBV21-1 is a documented pseudogene. This CDR3 region has 14 residues. CDR3 protein: CASSTRTGEDEQYF. CDR3 in DNA: TGTGCCAGCAGCACCCGGACAGGGGAGGACGAGCAGTACTTC.

This sequence joins TRBV5-1 and TRBJ1-2, with D tentatively TRBD1 (6 bases). The CDR3 contains 14 residues. CDR1 and CDR2 from the germline V gene are SGHRS and YFSETQ. Between the trimmed V and J ends, which lost 4 bases and 6 bases, there was a span of 16 bases. The CDR3 protein is CASSPRTAGHGYTF. As DNA, the CDR3 is TGCGCCAGCAGCCCCCGGACAGCCGGGCATGGCTACACCTTC.

V gene TRBV10-2 combines with J gene TRBJ2-5, with D hard to call. Per the germline V gene, CDR1 is WSHSY and CDR2 is SAAADI. The V end was cut by 8 bases, the J end by 2 bases, with 15 bases between. The CDR3 sequence is 14 residues long. The CDR3 sequence is CASLRRTDQETQYF. The DNA of the CDR3 is TGCGCCAGCCTCCGGCGGACGGATCAAGAGACCCAGTACTTC.

The chain couples TRBV6-1 to TRBJ2-7, with unresolved D. V lost 0 bases and J lost 2, with 5 bases in between. This CDR3 contains 13 residues. Germline V lookup: CDR1 MNHNS, CDR2 SASEGT. CDR3 sequence reads: CASSEAPTYEQYF. DNA of the CDR3: TGTGCCAGCAGTGAAGCACCGACCTACGAGCAGTACTTC.

This chain links TRBV6-6 with TRBJ1-5, with 9 bases that match TRBD1. Germline V gene data show CDR1 as MNHNY and CDR2 as SVGAGI (reference sequence). This CDR3 is built from 15 residues. With V trimmed by 7 bases and J by 2 bases, 6 bases remained unmatched. This CDR3 reads CASTLDRGGNQPQHF. The CDR3 nucleotides read TGTGCCAGCACTCTGGACAGGGGCGGCAATCAGCCCCAGCATTTT.

The chain combines TRBV11-3 with TRBJ2-7; 12 nucleotides line up with TRBD2. CDR1 SGHNT and CDR2 YENEEA come from the germline V gene. The CDR3 loop spans 15 amino acids. The V and J ends lost 5 bases and 3 bases, in that order; junction bases with no gene match: 5. The CDR3 DNA follows: TGTGCCAGCAGCCGCGGACTAGCGGGAAGCTACGAGCAGTACTTC. Its translation is CASSRGLAGSYEQYF.

This rearrangement joins TRBV29-1 to TRBJ2-7; D remains ambiguous. This CDR3 spans 15 amino acids. V lost 3 bases and J lost 0, with 15 bases in between. Germline V gene lookup returns CDR1 SQVTM and CDR2 ANQGSEA. CDR3 loop: CSVEGKVRSSYEQYF. Here the CDR3 DNA reads TGCAGCGTTGAGGGAAAGGTGAGGAGCTCCTACGAGCAGTACTTC.

The chain is built from TRBV6-5 and TRBJ2-7, with a possible D match to TRBD1 (5 bases). With 6 bases removed from V and 3 bases from J, the gap between germline ends came to 9 bases. CDR1 is MNHEY and CDR2 is SVGAGI in the germline V gene. CDR3 length equals 12 residues. DNA of the CDR3: TGTGCCAGCAGACACGACAGCTACGAGCAGTACTTC. It is translated as CASRHDSYEQYF.

V and J are TRBV10-1 and TRBJ1-1; 8 positions match TRBD1. The CDR3 spans 13 residues. Germline assignment: CDR1 WNHNN and CDR2 SYGVQD (reference sequence). J was trimmed by 14 bases and V by 6 bases; bases with no gene match: 14. The CDR3: CASRGDRGADFFF. DNA for the CDR3: TGCGCCAGCAGGGGAGACAGGGGTGCGGACTTCTTCTTT.

The chain links TRBV7-9 to TRBJ2-3; D is possibly TRBD2 (5 bases). CDR3 length equals 16 residues. The germline CDR1 and CDR2 sequences are SEHNR and FQNEAQ (reference sequence). V was cut by 0 bases and J by 2 bases, with 12 bases left in between. The CDR3, as DNA: TGTGCCAGCAGCTTAGCCGGAGGTTCGCCCACAGATACGCAGTATTTT. It is translated as CASSLAGGSPTDTQYF.

The rearrangement joins TRBV28 to TRBJ2-7; 7 bases fit TRBD2. CDR3 size: 14 residues. Germline CDR1 MDHEN, CDR2 SYDVKM. J was trimmed by 4 bases and V by 4 bases; bases with no gene match: 7. The DNA of the CDR3 is TGTGCCAGCAGTTCGTGGGGGGGAGAGTACGAGCAGTACTTC. The encoded protein is CASSSWGGEYEQYF.

This rearrangement joins TRBV9 to TRBJ2-7; D possibly corresponds to TRBD1 (7 bases). V dropped 0 bases and J dropped 3 bases, with 22 bases sitting between them. The germline V gene has CDR1 SGDLS and CDR2 YYNGEE. This CDR3 spans 18 amino acids. CDR3 nucleotide sequence: TGTGCCAGCAGCGTAGGACCAGGAGGGGGCTCAGGGAACTACGAGCAGTACTTC. Its translation: CASSVGPGGGSGNYEQYF.

The chain employs TRBV5-1 and TRBJ2-1, with 9 bases that match TRBD2. The CDR3 sequence is 15 residues long. Per germline, CDR1 SGHRS and CDR2 YFSETQ. J lost 9 bases, V lost 2 bases, and 9 bases had no gene match. DNA for the CDR3: TGCGCCAGCAGCTTCGGGGCTAGCGGGGTCTCTGAGCAGTTCTTC. It yields the protein CASSFGASGVSEQFF. The full variable domain, its missing parts supplied by reference TRBV5-1 and TRBJ2-1, is KAGVTQTPRYLIKTRGQQVTLSCSPISGHRSVSWYQQTPGQGLQFLFEYFSETQRNKGNFPGRFSGRQFSNSRSEMNVSTLELGDSALYLCASSFGASGVSEQFFGPGTRLTVL.

The CDR3 nucleotides are TGCACCACTGCCTCAGGGGGGAACACTGAAGCTTTCTTT. This sequence encodes CTTASGGNTEAFF. V and J are TRBV29-1 and TRBJ1-1; the match to TRBD1 covers 7 bases. Germline V gene sequence: CDR1 SQVTM, CDR2 ANQGSEA. CDR3 size: 13 residues.

The chain links TRBV10-3 to TRBJ1-3, with TRBD1 matching over 8 bases. J was trimmed by 4 bases and V by 10 bases; bases with no gene match: 6. There are 13 residues in the CDR3. Per germline, CDR1 ENHRY and CDR2 SYGVKD. CDR3 residues: CANTDRDGNTIYF. The DNA of the CDR3 is TGTGCCAACACGGACAGGGACGGAAACACCATATATTTT.

The table lists this clone with a count of one. The gene calls are TRBV5-1 and TRBJ2-3, with D possibly being TRBD2 (6 bases). Germline loops: CDR1 SGHRS, CDR2 YFSETQ. Trimming removed 0 bases at V and 2 bases at J, with 10 bases between. The CDR3 has 15 residues. DNA for the CDR3: TGCGCCAGCAGCTTGGAGCGGGTTCCCACAGATACGCAGTATTTT. Amino acid sequence: CASSLERVPTDTQYF.

J is TRBJ2-2 and V is TRBV5-4, with D maybe TRBD1 (5 bases). CDR1 SGHNT and CDR2 YYREEE come from the germline V gene (reference sequence). V was shortened by 4 bases and J by 7 bases, with 8 bases between the two germline ends. CDR3 size: 12 residues. CDR3 sequence: CASSRQGGELFF. For the CDR3, the DNA is TGTGCCAGCAGCCGTCAGGGCGGGGAGCTGTTTTTT.